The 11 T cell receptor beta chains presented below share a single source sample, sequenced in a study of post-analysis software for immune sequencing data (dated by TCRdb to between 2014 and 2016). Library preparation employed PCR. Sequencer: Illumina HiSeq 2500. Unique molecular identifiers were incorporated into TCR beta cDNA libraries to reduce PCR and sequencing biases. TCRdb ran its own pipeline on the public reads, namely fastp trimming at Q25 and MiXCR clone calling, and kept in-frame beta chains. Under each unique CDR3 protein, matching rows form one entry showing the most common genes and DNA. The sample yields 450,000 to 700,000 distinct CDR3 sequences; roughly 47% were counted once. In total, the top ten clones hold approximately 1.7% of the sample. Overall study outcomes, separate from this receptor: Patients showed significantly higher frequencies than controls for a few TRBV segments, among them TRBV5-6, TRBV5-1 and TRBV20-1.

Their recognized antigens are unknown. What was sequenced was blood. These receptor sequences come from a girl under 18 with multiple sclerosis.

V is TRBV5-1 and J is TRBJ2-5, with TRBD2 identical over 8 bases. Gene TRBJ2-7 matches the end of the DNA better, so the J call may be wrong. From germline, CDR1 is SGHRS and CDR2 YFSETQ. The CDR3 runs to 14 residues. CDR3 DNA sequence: TGCGCCAGCAGCCGGGAGGGGGGTACCTACGAGCAGTACTTC. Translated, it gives CASSREGGTYEQYF.

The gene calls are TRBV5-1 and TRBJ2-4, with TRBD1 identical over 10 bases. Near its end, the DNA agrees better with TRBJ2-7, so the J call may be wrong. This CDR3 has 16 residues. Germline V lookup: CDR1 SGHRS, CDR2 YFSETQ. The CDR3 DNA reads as TGCGCCAGCAGCTACGCGGACAGGGGGAAGGGAGACGAGCAGTACTTC. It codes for CASSYADRGKGDEQYF.

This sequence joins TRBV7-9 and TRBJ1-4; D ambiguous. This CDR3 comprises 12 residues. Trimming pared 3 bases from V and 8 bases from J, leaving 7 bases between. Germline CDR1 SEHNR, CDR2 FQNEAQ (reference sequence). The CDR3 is CASSFNREKLFF. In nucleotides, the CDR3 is TGTGCCAGCAGCTTCAATAGGGAAAAACTGTTTTTT. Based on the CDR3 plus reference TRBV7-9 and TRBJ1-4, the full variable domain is DTGVSQNPRHKITKRGQNVTFRCDPISEHNRLYWYRQTLGQGPEFLTYFQNEAQLEKSRLLSDRFSAERPKGSFSTLEIQRTEQGDSAMYLCASSFNREKLFFGSGTQLSVL.

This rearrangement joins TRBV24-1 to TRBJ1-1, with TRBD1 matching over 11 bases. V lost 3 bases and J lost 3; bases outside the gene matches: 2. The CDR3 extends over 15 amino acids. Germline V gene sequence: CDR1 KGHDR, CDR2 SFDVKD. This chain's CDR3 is CATSDPGQGDTEAFF. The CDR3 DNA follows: TGTGCCACCAGTGATCCGGGACAGGGGGACACTGAAGCTTTCTTT.

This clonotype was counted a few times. CDR3 amino acids: CASSPRTSGGLDTDTQYF. The DNA for the CDR3 is TGCGCCAGCAGCCCGCGGACTAGCGGGGGCCTTGACACAGATACGCAGTATTTT. The chain couples TRBV5-1 to TRBJ2-3; 13 bases map to TRBD2. Germline V lookup: CDR1 SGHRS, CDR2 YFSETQ. The trim removed 4 bases at V and 2 bases at J, leaving 10 bases unmatched. The CDR3 covers 18 residues.

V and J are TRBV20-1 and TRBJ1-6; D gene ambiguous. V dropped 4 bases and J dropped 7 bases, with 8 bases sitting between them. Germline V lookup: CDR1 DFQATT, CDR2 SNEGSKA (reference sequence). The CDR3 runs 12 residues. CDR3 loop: CSAMGANSPLHF. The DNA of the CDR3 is TGCAGTGCTATGGGAGCGAATTCACCCCTCCACTTT.

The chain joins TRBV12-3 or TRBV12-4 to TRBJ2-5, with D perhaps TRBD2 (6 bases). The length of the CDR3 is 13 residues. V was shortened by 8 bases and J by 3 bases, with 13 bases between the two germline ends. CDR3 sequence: CASLSWGEETQYF. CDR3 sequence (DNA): TGTGCCAGCTTGTCATGGGGGGAAGAGACCCAGTACTTC.

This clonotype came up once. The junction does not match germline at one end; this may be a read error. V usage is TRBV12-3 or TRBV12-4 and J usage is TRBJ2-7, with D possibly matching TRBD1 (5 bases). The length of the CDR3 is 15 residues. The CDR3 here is CASSLIPTEHYERYF. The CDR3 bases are TGTGCCAGCAGTTTAATCCCGACAGAGCACTACGAGCGGTACTTC.

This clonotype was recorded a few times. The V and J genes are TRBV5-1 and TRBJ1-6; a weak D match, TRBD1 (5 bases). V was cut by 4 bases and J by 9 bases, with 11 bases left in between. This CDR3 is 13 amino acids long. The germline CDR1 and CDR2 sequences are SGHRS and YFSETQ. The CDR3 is CASSDRDSSPLHF. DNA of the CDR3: TGCGCCAGCAGCGACCGGGACTCTTCACCCCTCCACTTT.

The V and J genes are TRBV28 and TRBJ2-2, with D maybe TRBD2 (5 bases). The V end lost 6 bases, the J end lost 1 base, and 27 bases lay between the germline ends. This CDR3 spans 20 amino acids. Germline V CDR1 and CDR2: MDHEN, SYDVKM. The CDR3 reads CASRLGPARHSGRNTGELFF. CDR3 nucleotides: TGTGCCAGCAGACTGGGCCCTGCCAGGCACAGCGGTAGGAACACCGGGGAGCTGTTTTTT.

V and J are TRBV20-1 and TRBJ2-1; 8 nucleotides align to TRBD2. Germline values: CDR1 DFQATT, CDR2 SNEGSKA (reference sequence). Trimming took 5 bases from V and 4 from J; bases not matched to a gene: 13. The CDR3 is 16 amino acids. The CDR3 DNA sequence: TGCAGTGCTCCCTTTTGGGGCGGGGGGATATACAATGAGCAGTTCTTC. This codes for CSAPFWGGGIYNEQFF.